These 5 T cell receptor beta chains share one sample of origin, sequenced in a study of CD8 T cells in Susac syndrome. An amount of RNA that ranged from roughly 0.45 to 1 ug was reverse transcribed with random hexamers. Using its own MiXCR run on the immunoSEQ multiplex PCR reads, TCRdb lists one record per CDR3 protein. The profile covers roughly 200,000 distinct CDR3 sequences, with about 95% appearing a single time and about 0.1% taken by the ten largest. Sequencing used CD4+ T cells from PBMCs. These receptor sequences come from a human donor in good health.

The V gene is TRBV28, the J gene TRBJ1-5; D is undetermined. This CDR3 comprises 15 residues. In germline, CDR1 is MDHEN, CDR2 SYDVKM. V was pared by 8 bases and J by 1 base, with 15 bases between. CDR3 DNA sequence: TGTGCCAGCCGCAAGTCGGAGGGAAGCAATCAGCCCCAGCATTTT. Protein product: CASRKSEGSNQPQHF.

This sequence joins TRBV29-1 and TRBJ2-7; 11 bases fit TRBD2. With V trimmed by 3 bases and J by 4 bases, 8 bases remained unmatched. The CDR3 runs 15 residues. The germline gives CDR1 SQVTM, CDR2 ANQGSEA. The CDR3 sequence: CSVESTGTSGYEQYF. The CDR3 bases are TGCAGCGTTGAGTCCACCGGGACTAGCGGATACGAGCAGTACTTC.

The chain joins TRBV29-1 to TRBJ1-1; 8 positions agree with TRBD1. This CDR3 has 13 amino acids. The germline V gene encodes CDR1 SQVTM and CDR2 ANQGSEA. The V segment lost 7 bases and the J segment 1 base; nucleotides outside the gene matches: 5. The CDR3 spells CSAEDRGNTEAFF. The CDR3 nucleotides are TGCAGCGCCGAAGACAGGGGGAACACTGAAGCTTTCTTT.

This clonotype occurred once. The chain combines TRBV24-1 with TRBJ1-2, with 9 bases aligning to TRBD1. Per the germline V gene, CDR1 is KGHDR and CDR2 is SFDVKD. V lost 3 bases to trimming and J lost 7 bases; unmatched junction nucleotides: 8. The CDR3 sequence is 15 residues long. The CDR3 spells CATSDPGQGFGGYTF. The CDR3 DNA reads TGTGCCACCAGTGATCCGGGACAGGGTTTTGGTGGCTACACCTTC.

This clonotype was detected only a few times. In nucleotides, the CDR3 is TGTGCCAGCAGTTTCCGGGGGGGGAATCAGCCCCAGCATTTT. Translating it yields CASSFRGGNQPQHF. This chain connects TRBV27 to TRBJ1-5; possibly TRBD1 for D (5 bases). Between the trimmed V and J ends, which lost 3 bases and 4 bases, there was a span of 10 bases. CDR3 size: 14 residues. Germline V gene data show CDR1 as MNHEY and CDR2 as SMNVEV (reference sequence).